This T cell receptor (beta chain) was recorded in a study of OX40 agonist ivuxolimab in advanced cancers. CDR3 length equals 14 residues. Between the trimmed V and J ends, which lost 4 bases and 1 base, there was a span of 9 bases. The germline CDR1 and CDR2 sequences are SGHNT and YYREEE (reference sequence). Broader study findings: Clonal expansion was seen in CD4+ and CD8+ blood T cells by week 6 at 0.1 to 3.0 mg/kg.

For this clone: The antigen remains unidentified.

Sequencing was performed with immunoSEQ multiplex PCR; in TCRdb, only in-frame clones are kept and a portion is missing. The sample carries 98,000 or so clones, 80% to 95% recorded once. The chain links TRBV5-4 to TRBJ1-5; D is possibly TRBD1 (5 bases). This specimen was CD4+ or CD8+ T cells sorted from blood, taken in a trial of the OX40 agonist ivuxolimab. The sequence came from an adult with an advanced solid tumor such as melanoma, head and neck, liver or kidney cancer. The CDR3: CASSHRGSNQPQHF. The CDR3 nucleotides read TGTGCCAGCAGCCATCGGGGCAGCAATCAGCCCCAGCATTTT. Full variable domain (missing parts from reference TRBV5-4 and TRBJ1-5): ETGVTQSPTHLIKTRGQQVTLRCSSQSGHNTVSWYQQALGQGPQFIFQYYREEENGRGNFPPRFSGLQFPNYSSELNVNALELDDSALYLCASSHRGSNQPQHFGDGTRLSIL.